This T cell receptor (beta chain) emerged from a study of T cell repertoires in cytomegalovirus infection. Looking at the study overall: Indications came from public TCR beta signatures; they pointed to CMV infection and to a matching HLA type.

TCRdb re-called the reads with MiXCR, one entry per CDR3 protein. The data show roughly 990,000 distinct CDR3 sequences, about a third seen once. Notes on the study in general: Ex vivo responses were dominated by HLA-C-restricted CMV-specific TCR beta clonotypes.

Trimming removed 4 bases from V and 6 bases from J, with 22 bases in between. This CDR3 has 17 amino acids. Germline V lookup: CDR1 SGHVS, CDR2 FNYEAQ. Remarks on this clonotype: No antigen is known for it.

This specimen was cultured CD8+ T cells from PBMCs, taken from culture after CMV antigen stimulation. This sequence was found in a human donor in good health (CMV status not recorded). Some clones in this sample may be carry-over from other donors' samples. The chain links TRBV7-6 to TRBJ2-4; possibly TRBD1 or TRBD2 for D (6 bases each). CDR3 nucleotides: TGTGCCAGCAGCTCCTCTGAGGGGGGAGTCAGAGTAAACATTCAGTACTTC. Translation gives CASSSSEGGVRVNIQYF.